This TCR beta chain originates from a study of control samples from healthy donors and cancer patients. Germline loops: CDR1 SGHRS, CDR2 YFSETQ. Trimming cost V 4 bases and J 3 bases; bases outside gene matches: 9. The CDR3 spans 15 residues. Libraries were prepared by immunoSEQ multiplex PCR; TCRdb keeps only in-frame clonotypes and omits some of them. The table has roughly 120,000 clones, 85% to 90% seen once. The receptor comes from a woman aged 70-85 years in good health. Sequenced: blood. V and J are TRBV5-1 and TRBJ1-2, with 7 bases that match TRBD1. CDR3 coding DNA: TGCGCCAGCAGCCTTCAGACAGGGTTCGACTATGGCTACACCTTC. It yields the protein CASSLQTGFDYGYTF.